This entry lists 4 T cell receptor beta chains sequenced from one sample in a study of cytomegalovirus exposure and HLA in healthy donors. The PCR made use of 60 Vbeta and 13 Jbeta primers. Produced via immunoSEQ multiplex PCR; TCRdb's table is partial and in-frame only. Among under 150,000 clones listed, roughly 85% were seen once. The sequencing sample was made of PBMCs. Every receptor here comes from a man in his forties or fifties in good health and CMV-seronegative.

The rearrangement links TRBV19 to TRBJ2-1, with a tentative D call TRBD1 (5 bases). Trimming stripped 8 bases from V and 6 bases from J, with 29 bases between. The length of the CDR3 is 18 residues. Germline CDR1 is LNHDA and CDR2 is SQIVND (reference sequence). CDR3 DNA: TGTGCCAGTGAGGTGATGGGTGCAGGGTCGGTAGTGGGCAATGAGCAGTTCTTC. Residues: CASEVMGAGSVVGNEQFF.

This clone was observed a few times. The J gene is TRBJ2-2, the V gene TRBV5-4, with D maybe TRBD2 (5 bases). CDR3 length equals 14 residues. Germline assignment: CDR1 SGHNT and CDR2 YYREEE (reference sequence). V dropped 4 bases and J dropped 7 bases, with 14 bases sitting between them. This CDR3 reads CASSPPIGDGELFF. In nucleotides, the CDR3 is TGTGCCAGCAGCCCGCCTATCGGGGACGGGGAGCTGTTTTTT.

This clone was counted a few times. The V gene is TRBV15, the J gene TRBJ1-2; D not certain. CDR1 LNHNV and CDR2 YYDKDF come from the germline V gene (reference sequence). This CDR3 spans 15 amino acids. V lost 0 bases to trimming and J lost 7 bases, with 15 bases between them. The chain's CDR3 is CATSRDIAPLGGYTF. CDR3 DNA sequence: TGTGCCACCAGCAGAGATATAGCCCCCTTGGGTGGCTACACCTTC.

The chain is built from TRBV2 and TRBJ1-2, with no clear D. Trimming removed 1 base from V and 4 bases from J, with 10 bases in between. This CDR3 is 14 amino acids long. Germline assignment: CDR1 SNHLY and CDR2 FYNNEI. The CDR3 DNA reads as TGTGCCAGCAGTGAAGTAGGGCGGGGCTATGGCTACACCTTC. Its translation: CASSEVGRGYGYTF.